This T cell receptor (beta chain) was sequenced in a study of tumor-infiltrating lymphocytes in primary liver carcinoma. General observations from the study: Representation across all five tumor regions was limited to only about 8-25% of top clones.

Turning to this clonotype: What it recognizes is unknown. An end of the junction does not agree with germline; a read error may underlie this.

Without any cell sorting, about 18-31 mg of bulk tissue yielded co-extracted RNA and DNA. Primary liver carcinomas in the patients were surgically resected. Five distinct regions per tumor were sampled. The CDR3 sequence is 15 residues long. CDR1 SGHDN and CDR2 FVKESK come from the germline V gene. With a constant-region primer, TCR beta cDNA was made from approximately 510 ng of total RNA. ARM-PCR was slightly modified, and three nested multiplex PCR rounds with it gave rise to the TCR beta libraries. Running ten to eleven cycles apiece, the first two PCR rounds relied on TRBV1-TRBV30 forward primers together with a C-beta reverse primer. TCRdb passed the multiplex PCR reads through MiXCR, listing each CDR3 protein once. The sample gives about 78,000 distinct CDR3 sequences, over 55% of which show up once; roughly an eighth is in the top ten.

The clonotype comes from an older woman with primary liver carcinoma and hepatitis B virus infection. The chain links TRBV14 to TRBJ2-1, with a tentative D call TRBD2 (6 bases). Source material: liver tumor tissue from sampling region 4. Subset here: tumor region T4, right-lateral pole. The CDR3 protein is CASSQAISGFNGQFF. The CDR3 region has the DNA TGTGCCAGCAGCCAGGCAATTAGCGGATTCAATGGGCAGTTCTTC.